This paragraph covers one TCR beta chain sequence. This record belongs to a study of T-cell memory formation after mild COVID-19. TCRdb re-called the 5' RACE reads through MiXCR, storing one row per CDR3 protein. Of around 340,000 distinct CDR3 sequences detected, more than 15% appear once; the ten largest clones hold more than 20%. Trimming pared 7 bases from V and 3 bases from J, leaving 13 bases between. The CDR3 sequence is 14 residues long. Germline loops: CDR1 MGHRA, CDR2 YSYEKL. The chain recombines TRBV4-1 with TRBJ2-1; D ambiguous. The sequenced sample consisted of PBMCs or a T cell subset sorted from them (not recorded which). This receptor was taken from a man aged 18 to 35 who had mild COVID-19 (a few samples of this study predate the infection). Cell type and time point are not known. CDR3 amino acids: CASKDHRDYNEQFF. The CDR3 DNA follows: TGCGCCAGCAAGGACCACAGAGACTACAATGAGCAGTTCTTC.